Below are 5 T cell receptor beta chains sequenced from a single sample in a study of CXCR3-negative and CXCR3-positive naive CD8 T cells. UMI-labeled 5' RACE yielded the TRB cDNA libraries. From its re-call of the 5' RACE reads, TCRdb lists each CDR3 protein once, without DNA. The sample totals some 67,000 distinct CDR3 sequences. The specimen sequenced was naive CXCR3- CD8+ T cells from blood. The subset is: CD45RO-CCR7+CD27+CD95- naive CD8+ T cells lacking CXCR3 (TNR3-). The receptors were sampled from a human donor in good health. Some clones in this sample may be carry-over from other donors' samples.

CDR3 sequence: CASSSGGVSGYEQYF. V gene TRBV7-9 combines with J gene TRBJ2-7; the D call of TRBD2 rests on TCRdb alone, since no DNA is present to check it. CDR1 and CDR2 (germline): SEHNR, FQNEAQ (reference sequence). CDR3 length: 15 residues.

CDR3 amino acids: CSAAPGPSTTPFDSTDTQYF. J is TRBJ2-3 and V is TRBV20-1; the D call of TRBD1 rests on TCRdb alone, since no DNA is present to check it. CDR1 is DFQATT and CDR2 is SNEGSKA in the germline V gene (reference sequence). The CDR3 covers 20 residues.

The V and J genes are TRBV6-2 or TRBV6-3 and TRBJ2-7; TCRdb selects TRBD1, and the lack of DNA leaves this call unchecked. This CDR3 comprises 13 residues. Germline CDR1 MNHEY, CDR2 SVGEGT. CDR3 protein: CASSYSSGVEQYF.

The V and J genes are TRBV29-1 and TRBJ2-7; the D gene TCRdb calls, TRBD1, cannot be checked with no DNA. This CDR3 is built from 15 residues. CDR1 is SQVTM, CDR2 ANQGSEA, per germline. This CDR3 reads CSVEELQGGSYEQYF.

The chain's CDR3 is CSVAVGGPAIYNEQFF. The chain combines TRBV29-1 with TRBJ2-1; TCRdb selects TRBD1, and the lack of DNA leaves this call unchecked. Germline V CDR1 and CDR2: SQVTM, ANQGSEA. CDR3 length equals 16 residues.